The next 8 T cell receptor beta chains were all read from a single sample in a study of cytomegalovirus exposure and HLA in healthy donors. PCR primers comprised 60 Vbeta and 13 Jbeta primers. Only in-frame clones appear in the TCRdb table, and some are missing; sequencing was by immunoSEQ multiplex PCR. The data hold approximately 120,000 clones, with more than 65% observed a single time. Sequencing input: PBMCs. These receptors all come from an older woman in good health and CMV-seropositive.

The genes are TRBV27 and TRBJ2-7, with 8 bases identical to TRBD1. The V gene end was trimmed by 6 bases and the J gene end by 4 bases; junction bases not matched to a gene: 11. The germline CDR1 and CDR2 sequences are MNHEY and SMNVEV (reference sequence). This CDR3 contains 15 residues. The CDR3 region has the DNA TGTGCCAGCAGCCTAAGACCAGGGGGCGGATACGAGCAGTACTTC. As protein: CASSLRPGGGYEQYF.

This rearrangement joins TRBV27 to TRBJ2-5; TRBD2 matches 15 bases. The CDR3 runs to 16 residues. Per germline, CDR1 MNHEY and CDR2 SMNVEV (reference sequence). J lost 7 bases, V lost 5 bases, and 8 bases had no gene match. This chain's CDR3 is CASSAQGLAGGATQYF. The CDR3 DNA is TGTGCCAGCAGTGCCCAGGGACTAGCGGGAGGTGCGACCCAGTACTTC.

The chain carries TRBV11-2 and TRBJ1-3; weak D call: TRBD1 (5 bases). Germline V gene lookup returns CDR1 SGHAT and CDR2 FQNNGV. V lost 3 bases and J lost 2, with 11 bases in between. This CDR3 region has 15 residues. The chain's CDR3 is CASSFSGGTGNTIYF. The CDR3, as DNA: TGTGCCAGCAGCTTTTCCGGGGGGACTGGAAACACCATATATTTT.

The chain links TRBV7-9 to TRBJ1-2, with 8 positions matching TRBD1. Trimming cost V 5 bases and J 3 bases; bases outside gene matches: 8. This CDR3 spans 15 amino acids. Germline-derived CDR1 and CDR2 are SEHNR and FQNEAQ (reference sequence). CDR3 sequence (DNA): TGTGCCAGCAGCGGGCCGGACAGGGACCACTATGGCTACACCTTC. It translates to CASSGPDRDHYGYTF.

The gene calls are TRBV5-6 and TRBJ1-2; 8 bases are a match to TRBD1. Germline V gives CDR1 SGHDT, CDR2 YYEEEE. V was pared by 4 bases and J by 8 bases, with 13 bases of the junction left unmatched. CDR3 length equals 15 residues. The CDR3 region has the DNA TGTGCCAGCAGCATCGGACAGGGTTCCTATGGAGGCTACACCTTC. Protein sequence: CASSIGQGSYGGYTF.

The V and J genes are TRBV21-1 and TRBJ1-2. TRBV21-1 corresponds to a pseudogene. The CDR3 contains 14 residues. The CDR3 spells CASSKGRDGKGYTF. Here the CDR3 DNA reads TGTGCCAGCAGCAAAGGGAGGGACGGCAAAGGCTACACCTTC.

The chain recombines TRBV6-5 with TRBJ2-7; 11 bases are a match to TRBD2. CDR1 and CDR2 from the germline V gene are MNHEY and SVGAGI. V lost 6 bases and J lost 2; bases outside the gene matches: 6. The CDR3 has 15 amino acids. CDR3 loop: CASRGGTSGTYEQYF. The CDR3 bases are TGTGCCAGCAGGGGGGGGACTAGCGGAACCTACGAGCAGTACTTC.

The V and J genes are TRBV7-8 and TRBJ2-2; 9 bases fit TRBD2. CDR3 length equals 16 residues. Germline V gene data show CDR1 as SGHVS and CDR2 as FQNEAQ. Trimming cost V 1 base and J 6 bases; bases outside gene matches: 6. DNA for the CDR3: TGTGCCAGCAGCTTAGTCCGCGGGAGGGTTCCCGGGGAGCTGTTTTTT. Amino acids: CASSLVRGRVPGELFF.